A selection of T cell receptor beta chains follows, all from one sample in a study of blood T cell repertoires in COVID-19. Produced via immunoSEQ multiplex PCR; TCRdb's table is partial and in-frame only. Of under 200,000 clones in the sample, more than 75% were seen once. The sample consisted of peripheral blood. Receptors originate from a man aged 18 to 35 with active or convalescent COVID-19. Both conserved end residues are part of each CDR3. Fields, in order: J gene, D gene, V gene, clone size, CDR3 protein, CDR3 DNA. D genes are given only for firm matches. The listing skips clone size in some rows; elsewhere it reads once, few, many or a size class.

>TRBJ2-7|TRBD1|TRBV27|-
CASSRQGAFDEQYF
TGTGCCAGCAGCCGACAGGGGGCATTCGACGAGCAGTACTTC
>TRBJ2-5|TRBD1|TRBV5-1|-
CASSSGQGGSYQETQYF
TGCGCCAGCAGTTCCGGACAGGGAGGATCATACCAAGAGACCCAGTACTTC
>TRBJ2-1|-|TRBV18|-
CASSPPAYNEQFF
TGTGCCAGCTCACCCCCAGCCTACAATGAGCAGTTCTTC
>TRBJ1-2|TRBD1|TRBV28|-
CASRTGQENYGYTF
TGTGCCAGCAGGACGGGACAGGAGAACTATGGCTACACCTTC
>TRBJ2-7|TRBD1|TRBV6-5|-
CASSRGTGPYEQYF
TGTGCCAGCAGTCGCGGGACAGGGCCCTACGAGCAGTACTTC
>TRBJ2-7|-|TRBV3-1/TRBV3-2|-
CASSHLLAGSSYEQYF
TGTGCCAGCAGCCACCTACTAGCTGGGAGCTCCTACGAGCAGTACTTC
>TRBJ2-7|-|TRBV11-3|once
CASSPPQVEPYEQYF
TGTGCCAGCAGTCCGCCCCAGGTGGAACCCTACGAGCAGTACTTC
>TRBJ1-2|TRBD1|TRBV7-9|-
CASSPGTGNGYTF
TGTGCCAGCAGCCCCGGGACAGGTAACGGCTACACCTTC
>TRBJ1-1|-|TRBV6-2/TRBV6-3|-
CASSYEANTEAFF
TGTGCCAGCAGTTACGAGGCAAACACTGAAGCTTTCTTT
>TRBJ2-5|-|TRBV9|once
CASSVGGQGGSQETQYF
TGTGCCAGCAGCGTAGGAGGGCAGGGAGGTAGTCAAGAGACCCAGTACTTC
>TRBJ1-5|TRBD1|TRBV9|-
CASSGGGLRGSNQPQHF
TGTGCCAGCAGCGGAGGGGGCTTAAGGGGGAGCAATCAGCCCCAGCATTTT
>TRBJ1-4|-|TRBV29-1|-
CSVGQGGGFNEKLFF
TGCAGCGTTGGTCAAGGGGGGGGATTTAATGAAAAACTGTTTTTT
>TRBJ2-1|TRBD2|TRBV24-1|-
CATTPTGEGHNEQFF
TGTGCCACCACACCTACCGGGGAGGGACACAATGAGCAGTTCTTC
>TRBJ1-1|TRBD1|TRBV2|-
CASSGTGGAEAFF
TGTGCCAGCAGTGGGACAGGGGGTGCTGAAGCTTTCTTT
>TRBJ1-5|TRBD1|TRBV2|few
CASSDRGDNQPQHF
TGTGCCAGCAGTGACAGGGGGGACAATCAGCCCCAGCATTTT
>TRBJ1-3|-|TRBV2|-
CASILSAGNTIYF
TGTGCCAGCATCCTAAGTGCCGGAAACACCATATATTTT
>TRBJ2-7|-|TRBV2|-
CASNTYEQYF
TGTGCCAGCAATACCTACGAGCAGTACTTC
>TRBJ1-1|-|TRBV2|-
CASRHNIRDTGSPEAFF
TGTGCCAGCAGACACAATATCCGGGACACGGGAAGCCCTGAAGCTTTCTTT
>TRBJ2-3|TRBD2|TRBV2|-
CASRGVWSSGPDTQYF
TGTGCCAGCAGAGGGGTCTGGTCTAGCGGCCCAGATACGCAGTATTTT
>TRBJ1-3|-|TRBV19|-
CASRQALSGNTIYF
TGTGCCAGCCGGCAGGCGCTCTCTGGAAACACCATATATTTT
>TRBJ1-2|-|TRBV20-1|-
CSAKRGGGYTF
TGCAGTGCTAAGCGAGGTGGAGGCTACACCTTC
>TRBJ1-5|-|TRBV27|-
CASSLFGQGNQPQHF
TGTGCCAGCAGTTTATTTGGCCAGGGGAATCAGCCCCAGCATTTT
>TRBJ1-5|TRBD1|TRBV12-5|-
CASGSGTVHQPQHF
TGTGCTAGTGGTTCCGGGACAGTCCATCAGCCCCAGCATTTT
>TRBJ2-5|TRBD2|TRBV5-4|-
CASSKGTSGETQYF
TGTGCCAGCAGCAAAGGGACTAGCGGGGAGACCCAGTACTTC
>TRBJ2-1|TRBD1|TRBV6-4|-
CASSVYSVGTESSYNEQFF
TGTGCCAGCAGTGTCTACTCTGTCGGGACAGAGAGCTCCTACAATGAGCAGTTCTTC